The clone carrying this TCR beta chain was observed a few times. Antigen specificity is unknown. Germline V gene sequence: CDR1 DFQATT, CDR2 SNEGSKA (reference sequence). The CDR3 has 18 amino acids. Trimming took 8 bases from V and 3 from J; bases not matched to a gene: 16. This sample was included in a study of post-analysis software for immune sequencing data. General study results and limits: Roughly 5 TRBV segments occurring more often in patients than controls included TRBV5-6, TRBV5-1 and TRBV20-1.

Prepared TCR beta cDNA libraries contained unique molecular identifiers. Via MiXCR, TCRdb re-called the PCR reads, giving one row per CDR3 protein. The data show hundreds of thousands of distinct CDR3 sequences, 25% to 30% seen once. The rearrangement links TRBV20-1 to TRBJ2-2; 12 bases map to TRBD2. The TCR originated in a girl between 5 and 17 years old with multiple sclerosis. Sequenced material: blood. DNA of the CDR3: TGCAGTAGCACAGGGCTAGCGGGAGGGCCAGAGTACACCGGGGAGCTGTTTTTT. It specifies CSSTGLAGGPEYTGELFF.